The clone carrying this TCR beta chain came up a few times. Its antigen is undetermined. With 2 bases clipped from V and 4 bases from J, the junction kept 7 bases outside the gene matches. Germline values: CDR1 SGHDN, CDR2 FVKESK. This CDR3 comprises 15 residues. Deep sequencing aimed at 1 in 200,000 to 1 in 1 million T cells' resolution. Here immunoSEQ multiplex PCR was the method, and the copy in TCRdb shows in-frame clones only, minus some. In the table there are around 310,000 clones, about 80% of which are singletons. The data originate from a study of cytotoxic CD8 clonotypes in ibrutinib-treated CLL. Looking at the study overall: Across the patients, roughly 10 were relapsed/refractory, some 14 treatment-naive and 17 to 18 IGHV unmutated. Productive templates per sample averaged roughly 250,000; productive rearrangements, 94,082.

General observations from the study: Treatment left the uncommon public clonotypes either contracted or stable in frequency.

This clonotype was sampled from a human donor with chronic lymphocytic leukemia. The sequencing used PBMCs, collected before ibrutinib treatment. The chain joins TRBV14 to TRBJ2-7, with 8 bases matching TRBD2. DNA of the CDR3: TGTGCCAGCAGCCAAACAGGCGGGGGGACATACGAGCAGTACTTC. Its translation is CASSQTGGGTYEQYF.